This section outlines one TCR beta chain sequence together with its context. Its matching antigen is unknown. Using viral peptide pools, the ViraFEST assay grew out antigen-specific CD4+ T cells prior to sequencing. Following culture for approximately 11 days, CD4+ T cells were isolated. The healthy vaccine recipients, who had no prior SARS-CoV-2 infection, showed negative nucleocapsid antibodies. Peptides at roughly 10 ug/ml and IL-2 at 10 IU/ml were added to some 2 million PBMC per well. IL-2 medium was substituted for half the medium on days 3 and 7. V was pared by 4 bases and J by 5 bases, with 13 bases between. This CDR3 comprises 14 residues. Per germline, CDR1 SGHTS and CDR2 YDEGEE. The data belong to a study of vaccination effects on CD4 cells after COVID-19. General study results and limits: Cross-reactivity with common cold coronaviruses was shown by only 1 of 255 vaccine-induced clones in healthy vaccinees. Late post-vaccination samples showed marked contraction of infection- and vaccine-induced clones.

Using immunoSEQ multiplex PCR, the repertoire was profiled, and TCRdb retains in-frame clones only, with some absent. The repertoire holds around 45,000 clones, with roughly four fifths as singletons. This sample comprised CD4+ T cells from PBMCs cultured with SARS-CoV-2 spike peptides, obtained before COVID-19 vaccination. The sequence was collected from a human donor who received a COVID-19 vaccine. The rearrangement uses TRBV5-8 and TRBJ1-5; D call uncertain. This CDR3 reads CASSLTLGDQPQHF. In DNA, the CDR3 is TGTGCCAGCAGCCTAACATTGGGCGATCAGCCCCAGCATTTT.